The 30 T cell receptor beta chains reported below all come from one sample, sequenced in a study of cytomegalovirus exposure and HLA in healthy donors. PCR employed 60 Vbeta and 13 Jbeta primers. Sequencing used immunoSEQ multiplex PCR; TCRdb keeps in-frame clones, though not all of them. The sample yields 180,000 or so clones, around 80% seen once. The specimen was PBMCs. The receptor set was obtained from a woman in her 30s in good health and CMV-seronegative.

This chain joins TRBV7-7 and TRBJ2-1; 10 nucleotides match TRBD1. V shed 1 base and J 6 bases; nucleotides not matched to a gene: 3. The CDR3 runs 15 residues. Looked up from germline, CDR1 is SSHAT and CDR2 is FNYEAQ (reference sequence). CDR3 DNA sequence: TGTGCCAGCAGCTTAGGACAGGGGGCCGGCAATGAGCAGTTCTTC. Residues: CASSLGQGAGNEQFF.

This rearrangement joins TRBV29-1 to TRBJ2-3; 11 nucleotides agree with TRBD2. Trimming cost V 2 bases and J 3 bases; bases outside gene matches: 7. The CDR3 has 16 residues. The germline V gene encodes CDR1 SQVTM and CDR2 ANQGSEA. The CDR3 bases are TGCAGCGTTGAAACCGGACGGACTAGCGGGACAGATACGCAGTATTTT. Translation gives CSVETGRTSGTDTQYF.

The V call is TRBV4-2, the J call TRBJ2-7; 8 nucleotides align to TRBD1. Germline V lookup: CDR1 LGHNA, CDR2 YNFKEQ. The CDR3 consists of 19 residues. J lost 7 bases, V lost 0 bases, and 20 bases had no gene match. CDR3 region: CASSQDRGSGGQGAWEQYF. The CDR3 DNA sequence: TGTGCCAGCAGCCAAGATCGCGGGTCGGGCGGGCAGGGGGCATGGGAGCAGTACTTC.

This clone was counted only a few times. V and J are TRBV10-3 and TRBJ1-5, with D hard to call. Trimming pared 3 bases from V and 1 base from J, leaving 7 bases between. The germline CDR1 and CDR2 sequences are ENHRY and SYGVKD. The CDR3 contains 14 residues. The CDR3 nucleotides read TGTGCCATCAGTGATGGCATAAGCAATCAGCCCCAGCATTTT. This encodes CAISDGISNQPQHF.

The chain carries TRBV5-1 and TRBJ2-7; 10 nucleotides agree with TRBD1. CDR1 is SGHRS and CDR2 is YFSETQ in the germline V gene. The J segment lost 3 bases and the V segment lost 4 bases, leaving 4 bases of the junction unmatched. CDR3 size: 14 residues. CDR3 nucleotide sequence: TGCGCCAGCAGCCGCCGGGACAGGGGCTACGAGCAGTACTTC. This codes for CASSRRDRGYEQYF.

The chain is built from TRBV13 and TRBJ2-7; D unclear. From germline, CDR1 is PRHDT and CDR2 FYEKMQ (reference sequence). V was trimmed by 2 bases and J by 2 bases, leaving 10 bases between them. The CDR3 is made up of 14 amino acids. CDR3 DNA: TGTGCCAGCAGCTTATCCGGGTCCGCCTACGAGCAGTACTTC. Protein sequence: CASSLSGSAYEQYF.

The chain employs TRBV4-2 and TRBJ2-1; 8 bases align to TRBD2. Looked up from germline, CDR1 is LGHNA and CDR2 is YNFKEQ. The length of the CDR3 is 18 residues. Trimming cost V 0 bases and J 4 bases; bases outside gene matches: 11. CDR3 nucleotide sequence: TGTGCCAGCAGCCAAGATTTCTCGGGGGGGCCGAGGTACAATGAGCAGTTCTTC. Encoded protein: CASSQDFSGGPRYNEQFF.

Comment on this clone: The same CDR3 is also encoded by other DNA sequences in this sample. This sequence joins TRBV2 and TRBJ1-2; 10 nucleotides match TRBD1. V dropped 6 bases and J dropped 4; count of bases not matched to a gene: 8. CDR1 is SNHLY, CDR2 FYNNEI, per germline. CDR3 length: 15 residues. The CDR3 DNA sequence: TGTGCCAGCAGCGGGGACAGGGGAGACCTCTATGGCTACACCTTC. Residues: CASSGDRGDLYGYTF.

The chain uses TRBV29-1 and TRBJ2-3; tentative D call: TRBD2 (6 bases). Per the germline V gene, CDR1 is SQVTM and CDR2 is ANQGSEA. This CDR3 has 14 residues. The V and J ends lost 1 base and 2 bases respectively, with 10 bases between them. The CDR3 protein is CSVEGGRYTDTQYF. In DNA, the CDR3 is TGCAGCGTTGAAGGGGGGAGGTACACAGATACGCAGTATTTT.

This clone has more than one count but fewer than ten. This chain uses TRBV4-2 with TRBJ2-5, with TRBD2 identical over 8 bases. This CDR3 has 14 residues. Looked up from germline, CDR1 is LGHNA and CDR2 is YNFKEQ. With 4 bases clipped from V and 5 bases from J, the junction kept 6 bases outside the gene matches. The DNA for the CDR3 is TGTGCCAGCAGCCTACGGGGGGGCGGGGAGACCCAGTACTTC. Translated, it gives CASSLRGGGETQYF.

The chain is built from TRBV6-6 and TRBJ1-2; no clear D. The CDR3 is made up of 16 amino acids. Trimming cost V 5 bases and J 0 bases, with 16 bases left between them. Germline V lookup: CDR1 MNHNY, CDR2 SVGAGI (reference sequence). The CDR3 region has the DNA TGTGCCAGCAGTAAGGCGGGCAGACCTACTAACTATGGCTACACCTTC. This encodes CASSKAGRPTNYGYTF.

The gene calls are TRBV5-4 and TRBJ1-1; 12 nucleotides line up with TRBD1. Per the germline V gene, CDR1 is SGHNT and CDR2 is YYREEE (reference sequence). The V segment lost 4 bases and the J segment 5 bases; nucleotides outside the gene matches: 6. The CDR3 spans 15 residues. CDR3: CASSLPGQGATEAFF. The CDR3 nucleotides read TGTGCCAGCAGCCTACCGGGACAGGGGGCAACTGAAGCTTTCTTT.

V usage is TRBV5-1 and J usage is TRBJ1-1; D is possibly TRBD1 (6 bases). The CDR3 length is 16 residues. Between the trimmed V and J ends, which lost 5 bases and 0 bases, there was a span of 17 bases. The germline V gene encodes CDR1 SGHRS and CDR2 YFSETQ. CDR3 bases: TGCGCCAGCAGATGGGGTGGGGGGGACATGAACACTGAAGCTTTCTTT. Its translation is CASRWGGGDMNTEAFF.

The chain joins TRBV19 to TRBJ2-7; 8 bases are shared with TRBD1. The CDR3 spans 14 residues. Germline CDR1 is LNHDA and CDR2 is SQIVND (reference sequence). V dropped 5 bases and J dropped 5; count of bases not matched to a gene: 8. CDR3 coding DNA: TGTGCCAGTAGTGTTGGACAGGGTCATAACGAGCAGTACTTC. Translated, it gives CASSVGQGHNEQYF.

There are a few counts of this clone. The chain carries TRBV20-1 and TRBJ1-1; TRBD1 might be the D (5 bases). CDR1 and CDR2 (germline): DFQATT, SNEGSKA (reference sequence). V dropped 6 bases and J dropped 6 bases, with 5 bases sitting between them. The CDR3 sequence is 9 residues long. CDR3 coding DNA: TGCAGTGCAGGGGCTGAAGCTTTCTTT. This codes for CSAGAEAFF.

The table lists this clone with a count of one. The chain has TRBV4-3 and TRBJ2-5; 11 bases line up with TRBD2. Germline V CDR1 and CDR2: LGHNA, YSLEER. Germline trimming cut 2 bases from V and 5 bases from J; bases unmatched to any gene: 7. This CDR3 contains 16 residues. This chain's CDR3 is CASSQTGTSGVETQYF. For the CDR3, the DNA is TGCGCCAGCAGCCAAACCGGGACTAGCGGCGTCGAGACCCAGTACTTC.

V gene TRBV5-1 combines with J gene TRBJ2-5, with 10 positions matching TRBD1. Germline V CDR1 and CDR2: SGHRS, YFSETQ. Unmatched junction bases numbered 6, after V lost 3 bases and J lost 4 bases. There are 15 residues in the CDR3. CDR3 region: CASSYAGTGAETQYF. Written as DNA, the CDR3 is TGCGCCAGCAGCTATGCCGGGACAGGGGCAGAGACCCAGTACTTC.

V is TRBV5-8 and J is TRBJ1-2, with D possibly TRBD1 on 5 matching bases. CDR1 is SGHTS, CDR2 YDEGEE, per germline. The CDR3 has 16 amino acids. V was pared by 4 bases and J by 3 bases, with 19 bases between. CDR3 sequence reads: CASSHRVLRGDYGYTF. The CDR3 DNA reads TGTGCCAGCAGCCATCGGGTCCTCCGGGGGGACTATGGCTACACCTTC.

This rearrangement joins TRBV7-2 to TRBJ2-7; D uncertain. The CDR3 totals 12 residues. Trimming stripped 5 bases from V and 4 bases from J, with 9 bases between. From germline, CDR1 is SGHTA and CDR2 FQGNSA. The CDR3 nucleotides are TGTGCCAGCAGCCTTATTAAATACGAGCAGTACTTC. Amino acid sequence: CASSLIKYEQYF.

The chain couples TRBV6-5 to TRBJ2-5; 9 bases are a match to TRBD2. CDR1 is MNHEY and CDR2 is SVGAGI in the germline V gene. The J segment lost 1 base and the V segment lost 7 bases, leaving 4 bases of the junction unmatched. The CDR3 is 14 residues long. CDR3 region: CASIAGEGQETQYF. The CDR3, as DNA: TGTGCCAGCATAGCGGGGGAAGGCCAAGAGACCCAGTACTTC.

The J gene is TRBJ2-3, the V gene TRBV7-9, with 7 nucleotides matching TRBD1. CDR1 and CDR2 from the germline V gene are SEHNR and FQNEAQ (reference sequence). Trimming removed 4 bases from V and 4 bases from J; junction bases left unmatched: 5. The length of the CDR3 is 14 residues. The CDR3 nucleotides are TGTGCCAGCAGCTGGGGACAGTCAGCAGATACGCAGTATTTT. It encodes CASSWGQSADTQYF.

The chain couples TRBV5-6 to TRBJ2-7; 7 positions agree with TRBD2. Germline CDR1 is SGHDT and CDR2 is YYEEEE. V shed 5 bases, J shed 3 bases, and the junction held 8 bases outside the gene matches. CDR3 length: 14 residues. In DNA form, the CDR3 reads TGTGCCAGCAGGGGGGGGAGGAGTGACTACGAGCAGTACTTC. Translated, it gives CASRGGRSDYEQYF.

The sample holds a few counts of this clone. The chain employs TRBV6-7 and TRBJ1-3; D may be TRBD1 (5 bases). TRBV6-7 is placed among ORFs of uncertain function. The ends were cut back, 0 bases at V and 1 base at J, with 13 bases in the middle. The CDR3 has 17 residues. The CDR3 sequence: CASSYSGGGPSGNTIYF. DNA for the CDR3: TGTGCCAGCAGTTACTCGGGGGGAGGCCCGTCTGGAAACACCATATATTTT.

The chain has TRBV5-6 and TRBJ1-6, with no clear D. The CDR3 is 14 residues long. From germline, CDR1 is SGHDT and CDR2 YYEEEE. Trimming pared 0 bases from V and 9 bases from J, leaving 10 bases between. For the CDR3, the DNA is TGTGCCAGCAGCTTGGGAGGGCCAGGTTCACCCCTCCACTTT. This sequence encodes CASSLGGPGSPLHF.

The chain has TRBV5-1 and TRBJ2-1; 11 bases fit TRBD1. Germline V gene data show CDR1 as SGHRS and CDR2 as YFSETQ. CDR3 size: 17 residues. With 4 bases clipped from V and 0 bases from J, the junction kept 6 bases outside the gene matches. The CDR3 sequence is CASSPGTGGLSYNEQFF. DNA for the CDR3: TGCGCCAGCAGCCCCGGGACAGGGGGACTCTCCTACAATGAGCAGTTCTTC.

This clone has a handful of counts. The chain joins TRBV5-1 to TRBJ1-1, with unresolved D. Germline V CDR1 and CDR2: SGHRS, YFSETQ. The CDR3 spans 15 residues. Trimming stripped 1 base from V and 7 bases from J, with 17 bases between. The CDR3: CASSLNSPRRSEAFF. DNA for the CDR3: TGCGCCAGCAGCTTGAATTCGCCTAGGAGGAGTGAAGCTTTCTTT.

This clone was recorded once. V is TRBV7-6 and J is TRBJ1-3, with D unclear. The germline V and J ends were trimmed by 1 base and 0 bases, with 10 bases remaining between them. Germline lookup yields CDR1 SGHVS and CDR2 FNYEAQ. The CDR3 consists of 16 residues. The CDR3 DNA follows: TGTGCCAGCAGCTTAGGTCCGGGGTACTCTGGAAACACCATATATTTT. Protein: CASSLGPGYSGNTIYF.

DNA for the CDR3: TGTGCCAGCAGCTTAGCTCCGGGACTGATAAACACTGAAGCTTTCTTT. The encoded protein is CASSLAPGLINTEAFF. The chain recombines TRBV7-3 with TRBJ1-1, with a tentative D call TRBD1 (5 bases). V dropped 2 bases and J dropped 2 bases, with 15 bases sitting between them. The CDR3 has 16 residues. Germline values: CDR1 SGHTA, CDR2 FQGTGA.

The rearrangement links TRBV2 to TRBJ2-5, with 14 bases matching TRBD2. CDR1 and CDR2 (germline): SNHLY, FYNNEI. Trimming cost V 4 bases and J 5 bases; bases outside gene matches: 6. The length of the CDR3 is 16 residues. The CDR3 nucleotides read TGTGCCAGCAGTGGTTCGACTAGCGGGGGGGTGGAGACCCAGTACTTC. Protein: CASSGSTSGGVETQYF.

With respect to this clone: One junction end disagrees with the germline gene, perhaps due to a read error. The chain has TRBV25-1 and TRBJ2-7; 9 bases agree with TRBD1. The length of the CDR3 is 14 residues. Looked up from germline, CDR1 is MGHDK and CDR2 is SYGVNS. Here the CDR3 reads CACSEDRGRWEQYF. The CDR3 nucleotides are TGTGCCTGCAGTGAAGACAGGGGGAGGTGGGAGCAGTACTTC.